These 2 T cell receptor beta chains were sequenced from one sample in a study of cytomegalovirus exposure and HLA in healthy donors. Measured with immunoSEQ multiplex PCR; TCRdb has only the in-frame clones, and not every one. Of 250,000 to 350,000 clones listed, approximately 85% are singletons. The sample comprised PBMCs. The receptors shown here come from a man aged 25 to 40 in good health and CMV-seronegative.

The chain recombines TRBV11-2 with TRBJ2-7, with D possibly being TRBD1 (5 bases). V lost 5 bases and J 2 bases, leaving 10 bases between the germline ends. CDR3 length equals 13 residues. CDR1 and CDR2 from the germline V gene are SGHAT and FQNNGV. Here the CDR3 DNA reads TGTGCCAGCAGCCCCCCAGGGACCTACGAGCAGTACTTC. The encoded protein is CASSPPGTYEQYF. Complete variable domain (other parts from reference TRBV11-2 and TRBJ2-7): EAGVAQSPRYKIIEKRQSVAFWCNPISGHATLYWYQQILGQGPKLLIQFQNNGVVDDSQLPKDRFSAERLKGVDSTLKIQPAKLEDSAVYLCASSPPGTYEQYFGPGTRLTVT.

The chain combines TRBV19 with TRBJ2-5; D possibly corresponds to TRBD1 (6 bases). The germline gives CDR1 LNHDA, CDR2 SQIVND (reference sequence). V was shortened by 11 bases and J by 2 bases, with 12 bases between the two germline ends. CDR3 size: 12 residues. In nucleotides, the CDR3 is TGTGCCCCAGGGGATGCTCAAGAGACCCAGTACTTC. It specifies CAPGDAQETQYF.